This passage covers 29 T cell receptor beta chains from one sample sequenced in a study of immune characterization of retroperitoneal liposarcoma. Via MiXCR, TCRdb re-called the PCR reads, giving one row per CDR3 protein. The profile shows roughly 10,000 distinct CDR3 sequences, roughly 26% of them singletons. The specimen was tumor tissue. The receptor source for this set is a female donor with retroperitoneal liposarcoma.

V is TRBV6-1 and J is TRBJ1-2; D call uncertain. Germline V gene sequence: CDR1 MNHNS, CDR2 SASEGT. The V end lost 0 bases, the J end lost 5 bases, and 16 bases lay between the germline ends. The length of the CDR3 is 16 residues. The CDR3 region has the DNA TGTGCCAGCAGTGAAGCGCAACAGCCACTAATTTATGGCTACACCTTC. This encodes CASSEAQQPLIYGYTF.

A word on this clonotype: Since a much larger clone is just one base distant, this may be a read error. The V gene is TRBV6-6, the J gene TRBJ1-2; D is perhaps TRBD1 (5 bases). The V end was cut by 1 base, the J end by 10 bases, with 13 bases between. Germline CDR1 is MNHNY and CDR2 is SVGAGI (reference sequence). The CDR3 has 13 residues. The chain's CDR3 is CASSYYRDVDYTF. The CDR3 DNA reads TGTGCCAGCAGTTACTATCGGGACGTCGACTACACCTTC.

The chain joins TRBV7-2 to TRBJ2-7; tentatively, D is TRBD2 (6 bases). The J call is doubtful: the DNA matches TRBJ2-5 better. The germline V gene encodes CDR1 SGHTA and CDR2 FQGNSA. CDR3 length equals 16 residues. CDR3 sequence reads: CASSLAPLASRETQYF. CDR3 in DNA: TGTGCCAGCAGCTTAGCCCCTCTAGCGTCCCGGGAGACCCAGTACTTC.

In its sample, this clonotype is medium-sized (0.01 to 0.1%). This chain links TRBV12-3 or TRBV12-4 with TRBJ2-1; 8 bases are shared with TRBD2. The better agreement between TRBJ2-7 and the DNA end casts doubt on the J call. The CDR3 extends over 14 amino acids. The CDR3 DNA sequence: TGTGCCAGCACGGTAGCGGGGAGTAACAATGAGCAGTACTTC. As protein: CASTVAGSNNEQYF.

This clonotype was recorded many times. The V and J genes are TRBV7-7 and TRBJ1-1; TRBD1 might be the D (5 bases). The V gene's germline CDR1 is SSHAT and CDR2 FNYEAQ (reference sequence). CDR3 size: 13 residues. The ends were cut back, 1 base at V and 10 bases at J, with 13 bases in the middle. CDR3 DNA sequence: TGTGCCAGCAGCTTAGTTCGAGCAGGGCTAGCTTTCTTT. Translating it yields CASSLVRAGLAFF. The whole variable domain, remainder taken from reference TRBV7-7 and TRBJ1-1, is GAGVSQSPRYKVTKRGQDVTLRCDPISSHATLYWYQQALGQGPEFLTYFNYEAQPDKSGLPSDRFSAERPEGSISTLTIQRTEQRDSAMYRCASSLVRAGLAFFGQGTRLTVV.

This clonotype is medium-sized by share. The V call is TRBV6-6, the J call TRBJ2-1; a possible D gene is TRBD2 (5 bases). The tail of the sequence fits TRBJ2-7 better, so the J call may be wrong. This CDR3 comprises 13 residues. The V gene's germline CDR1 is MNHNY and CDR2 SVGAGI (reference sequence). The CDR3 here is CASSYSLAGRQYF. The CDR3 bases are TGTGCCAGCAGTTACTCCCTAGCAGGAAGGCAGTACTTC.

The chain recombines TRBV6-1 with TRBJ2-1; the D gene is possibly TRBD2 (5 bases). The V gene's germline CDR1 is MNHNS and CDR2 SASEGT. With 6 bases removed from V and 1 base from J, the gap between germline ends came to 13 bases. The CDR3 extends over 15 amino acids. CDR3 loop: CASRPPGRSYNEQFF. CDR3 bases: TGTGCCAGCAGACCCCCGGGAAGGTCCTACAATGAGCAGTTCTTC.

With regard to this clonotype: A much bigger clone sits one base away, suggesting this may be a read error. The chain combines TRBV11-2 with TRBJ2-3; the D gene is possibly TRBD1 (6 bases). The end of the DNA fits TRBJ2-7 better, so the J call may be wrong. The length of the CDR3 is 15 residues. From germline, CDR1 is SGHAT and CDR2 FQNNGV. CDR3 bases: TGTGCCAGCAGACCCACTGGACAGTCGGCCTACGAGCAGTACTTC. This encodes CASRPTGQSAYEQYF.

The V gene is TRBV6-1, the J gene TRBJ2-1; the D is unclear. CDR1 and CDR2 from the germline V gene are MNHNS and SASEGT. The CDR3 spans 13 residues. V was cut by 6 bases and J by 1 base, with 7 bases left in between. CDR3 sequence: CASSQGSYNEQFF. Written as DNA, the CDR3 is TGTGCCAGCAGCCAAGGGTCCTACAATGAGCAGTTCTTC.

The genes are TRBV7-3 and TRBJ2-3; D may be TRBD2 (7 bases). V was trimmed by 4 bases and J by 4 bases, leaving 15 bases between them. This CDR3 is built from 15 residues. Germline lookup yields CDR1 SGHTA and CDR2 FQGTGA. CDR3 bases: TGTGCCAGCAGCTCCCGGGGGGCCGTTCCAGATACGCAGTATTTT. Protein sequence: CASSSRGAVPDTQYF.

The CDR3 sequence: CASSYRVVPGDEQYF. The CDR3 DNA follows: TGTGCCAGCAGTTACCGCGTGGTCCCCGGAGATGAGCAGTACTTC. This chain connects TRBV6-1 to TRBJ2-4; D not certain. Deletions cut 5 bases from V and 13 bases from J, with 24 bases between. The CDR3 is 15 residues long. Germline V gives CDR1 MNHNS, CDR2 SASEGT.

This clonotype was seen only a few times. The rearrangement joins TRBV12-3 or TRBV12-4 to TRBJ2-1; the D is unclear. The V and J ends lost 5 bases and 6 bases respectively, with 8 bases between them. This CDR3 is built from 12 residues. CDR3 nucleotide sequence: TGTGCCAGCAGTCCTGTAGGCAATGAGCAGTTCTTC. Its protein product is CASSPVGNEQFF.

The chain recombines TRBV6-1 with TRBJ2-1, with 10 bases aligning to TRBD2. CDR3 length equals 15 residues. V lost 4 bases to trimming and J lost 13 bases; unmatched junction nucleotides: 13. The germline V gene encodes CDR1 MNHNS and CDR2 SASEGT. CDR3 residues: CASSVEAGGPETQFF. In DNA, the CDR3 is TGTGCCAGCAGTGTAGAAGCGGGGGGGCCCGAGACCCAGTTCTTC.

The chain links TRBV11-2 to TRBJ2-1; 8 bases are a match to TRBD1. The germline gives CDR1 SGHAT, CDR2 FQNNGV. The CDR3 has 16 amino acids. After removal of 0 bases from V and 13 bases from J, the junction contained 14 bases not matched to a gene. CDR3 residues: CASSLERAGGFETQFF. Written as DNA, the CDR3 is TGTGCCAGCAGCTTAGAGAGGGCAGGGGGCTTCGAGACCCAGTTCTTC.

This clonotype was counted a few times. V gene TRBV7-2 combines with J gene TRBJ1-1, with a weak D call TRBD1 (5 bases). CDR1 and CDR2 (germline): SGHTA, FQGNSA. V was clipped by 1 base and J by 1 base, with 13 bases between them. The length of the CDR3 is 16 residues. The CDR3 region has the DNA TGTGCCAGCAGCTTAGAATTTGCCAGGGAGAACACTGAAGCTTTCTTT. Protein product: CASSLEFARENTEAFF.

The chain couples TRBV6-1 to TRBJ1-6, with D uncertain. CDR1 is MNHNS, CDR2 SASEGT, per germline. V shed 7 bases and J shed 7 bases, with 8 bases lying between them. The CDR3 covers 12 residues. CDR3 nucleotides: TGTGCCAGCAATTCATACAATTCACCCCTCCACTTT. Its protein is CASNSYNSPLHF.

The chain carries TRBV6-1 and TRBJ1-4, with D hard to call. The CDR3 has 17 amino acids. V was shortened by 6 bases and J by 0 bases, with 17 bases between the two germline ends. The V gene's germline CDR1 is MNHNS and CDR2 SASEGT. The CDR3 DNA is TGTGCCAGCAGCTTACAATACTCCGGGGCAACTAATGAAAAACTGTTTTTT. Translating it yields CASSLQYSGATNEKLFF.

This clonotype was observed a handful of times. The CDR3 DNA reads as TGTGCCAGCACCAGGACCGGAGATGAGCAGTTCTTC. This encodes CASTRTGDEQFF. V gene TRBV6-1 combines with J gene TRBJ2-1, with D hard to call. Per the germline V gene, CDR1 is MNHNS and CDR2 is SASEGT. V lost 7 bases, J lost 8 bases, and 12 bases lay in between. The CDR3 length is 12 residues.

This clonotype was counted ten times or more. V gene TRBV7-2 combines with J gene TRBJ1-1; tentative D call: TRBD1 (5 bases). The CDR3 is 14 amino acids. The germline CDR1 and CDR2 sequences are SGHTA and FQGNSA. V was shortened by 8 bases and J by 0 bases, with 13 bases between the two germline ends. The CDR3 DNA sequence: TGTGCCAGCCTCCCCGGGGGAATGAACACTGAAGCTTTCTTT. Protein sequence: CASLPGGMNTEAFF.

On this clonotype itself: This may be a read error, as it is one base from a much larger clone. The V and J genes are TRBV6-8 and TRBJ1-6; maybe TRBD1 (6 bases). CDR1 and CDR2 (germline): MNHGY, SAAAGT. This CDR3 has 15 residues. The CDR3 reads CASSGGGAYNSHLHF. CDR3 DNA sequence: TGTGCCAGCAGTGGAGGGGGAGCTTATAATTCACACCTCCACTTT.

This clonotype is labeled medium-sized. The chain joins TRBV6-1 to TRBJ2-2; 8 nucleotides line up with TRBD2. V shed 7 bases, J shed 2 bases, and the junction held 6 bases outside the gene matches. The CDR3 sequence is 15 residues long. The germline CDR1 and CDR2 sequences are MNHNS and SASEGT. CDR3 sequence reads: CASIRAGGNTGELFF. Written as DNA, the CDR3 is TGTGCCAGCATACGGGCGGGGGGAAACACCGGGGAGCTGTTTTTT.

This clonotype was seen more than once but under ten times. The chain joins TRBV28 to TRBJ2-1, with a possible D match to TRBD2 (5 bases). Germline CDR1 is MDHEN and CDR2 is SYDVKM. V was trimmed by 7 bases and J by 10 bases, leaving 23 bases between them. The CDR3 loop spans 15 amino acids. The CDR3 DNA is TGTGCCAGCATCCAGAGAGGGATTTTAAGGTACGAGCAGTTCTTC. This translates into CASIQRGILRYEQFF.

In its sample, this clonotype was seen a few times. This chain joins TRBV7-2 and TRBJ2-3; a possible D gene is TRBD1 (6 bases). Germline CDR1 is SGHTA and CDR2 is FQGNSA. V was shortened by 3 bases and J by 6 bases, with 19 bases between the two germline ends. The CDR3 sequence is 16 residues long. This CDR3 reads CASSFVGRGTSDTQYF. DNA of the CDR3: TGTGCCAGCAGCTTTGTAGGCAGGGGTACTTCCGATACGCAGTATTTT.

This clonotype is classed as medium-sized (0.01 to 0.1%). The chain couples TRBV6-6 to TRBJ2-1, with 10 bases identical to TRBD2. J lost 8 bases, V lost 0 bases, and 4 bases had no gene match. This CDR3 contains 15 residues. The germline gives CDR1 MNHNY, CDR2 SVGAGI (reference sequence). This chain's CDR3 is CASSYSSGGAHEQFF. CDR3 coding DNA: TGTGCCAGCAGTTACTCCAGCGGGGGGGCCCATGAGCAGTTCTTC.

The chain uses TRBV6-1 and TRBJ2-2, with TRBD1 matching over 7 bases. The CDR3 is made up of 14 amino acids. V gave up 6 bases and J gave up 4 bases; unmatched junction bases: 5. Germline V gene sequence: CDR1 MNHNS, CDR2 SASEGT. The CDR3 nucleotides read TGTGCCAGCAGGCCAGGGGGAGCCACCGGGGAGCTGTTTTTT. Translated, it gives CASRPGGATGELFF.

The gene calls are TRBV6-1 and TRBJ2-1; the match to TRBD2 covers 9 bases. The germline V gene encodes CDR1 MNHNS and CDR2 SASEGT. The CDR3 length is 13 residues. The V segment lost 2 bases and the J segment 15 bases; nucleotides outside the gene matches: 8. CDR3 region: CASSERLAGFLFF. CDR3 nucleotide sequence: TGTGCCAGCAGTGAACGCCTAGCGGGATTTCTGTTCTTC.

Sample share makes this clonotype medium-sized. One junction end disagrees with the germline gene, perhaps due to a read error. The chain is built from TRBV7-7 and TRBJ2-1; 12 bases agree with TRBD2. The DNA end lines up better with TRBJ2-7; the J call may be wrong. Germline lookup yields CDR1 SSHAT and CDR2 FNYEAQ (reference sequence). The CDR3 is made up of 16 amino acids. The CDR3 nucleotides read TGTGCTAGCAGCTTAGATGCTAGCGGGAGGGCGAATGAGCAGTACTTC. The encoded protein is CASSLDASGRANEQYF.

This clonotype showed up just a few times. The rearrangement joins TRBV6-6 to TRBJ1-5, with D tentatively TRBD1 (5 bases). With 2 bases removed from V and 1 base from J, the gap between germline ends came to 15 bases. Germline CDR1 is MNHNY and CDR2 is SVGAGI (reference sequence). There are 17 residues in the CDR3. In DNA form, the CDR3 reads TGTGCCAGCAGTTACACTTCTAGGCAGGGCAGCAATCAGCCCCAGCATTTT. Translating it yields CASSYTSRQGSNQPQHF.

The J gene is TRBJ2-5, the V gene TRBV27, with TRBD2 identical over 15 bases. Per germline, CDR1 MNHEY and CDR2 SMNVEV (reference sequence). This CDR3 is 19 amino acids long. V was pared by 3 bases and J by 5 bases, with 13 bases of the junction left unmatched. CDR3 sequence: CASSLGPPGLAGGWETQYF. CDR3 in DNA: TGTGCCAGCAGTTTGGGACCTCCGGGACTAGCGGGAGGTTGGGAGACCCAGTACTTC.